This T cell receptor beta chain was sequenced in a study of CD8 T cells in ankylosing spondylitis. TCRdb called the 5' RACE reads again in MiXCR, with one record for every CDR3 protein. The repertoire holds over 100,000 distinct CDR3 sequences, with about an eighth as singletons. Material: blood, either unsorted or a sorted T cell fraction (not recorded which). The clonotype was recovered from a female donor with ankylosing spondylitis or in good health (not recorded which).

The CDR3 loop is CSGRTGEANEKLFF. CDR3 nucleotide sequence: TGCAGTGGTCGGACAGGGGAGGCTAATGAAAAACTGTTTTTT. The chain joins TRBV20-1 to TRBJ1-4; TRBD1 matches at 9 bases. The junction had 6 bases not matched to a gene; V was cut back by 7 bases and J by 3 bases. The CDR3 consists of 14 residues. Germline CDR1 is DFQATT and CDR2 is SNEGSKA (reference sequence).